Listed below are T cell receptor beta chains from one sample, sequenced in a study of T cell changes during pregnancy in multiple sclerosis. TCRdb's table, derived via immunoSEQ multiplex PCR, lists solely in-frame clones and lacks some. In the table there are 35,000 to 55,000 clones, 92% of which are singletons. The sample here was CD4+ T cells from peripheral blood mononuclear cells, taken in the third trimester of pregnancy. These receptors came from a female donor with multiple sclerosis, enrolled in a pregnancy study. CDR3s include the opening cysteine and the closing phenylalanine or tryptophan. D genes are given only for firm matches. Clone size is stated in some rows and not others, as once, few, many or a class when expanded.

-	TRBJ2-7	TRBD1	TRBV5-4	CASSLSRAQGIYEQYF	TGTGCCAGCAGCTTGTCCAGGGCACAGGGGATTTACGAGCAGTACTTC
-	TRBJ2-7	TRBD2	TRBV9	CASSVGLAHEQYF	TGTGCCAGCAGCGTAGGACTAGCCCACGAGCAGTACTTC
-	TRBJ2-1	-	TRBV27	CASRRLGTRDEQFF	TGTGCCAGCAGACGACTAGGAACCCGGGATGAGCAGTTCTTC
-	TRBJ1-2	TRBD1	TRBV2	CASGRDRGTYYGYTF	TGTGCCAGCGGTCGCGACAGGGGGACCTACTATGGCTACACCTTC
-	TRBJ2-1	TRBD2	TRBV19	CASSRGTSGRRYNEQFF	TGTGCCAGTAGTAGGGGGACTAGCGGGAGGAGGTACAATGAGCAGTTCTTC
-	TRBJ1-1	-	TRBV6-6	CASSYTVSGTEAFF	TGTGCCAGCAGTTACACAGTGTCTGGCACTGAAGCTTTCTTT
-	TRBJ1-5	-	TRBV4-2	CASSRPGRAGRQMTRGNQPQHF	TGTGCCAGCAGCCGTCCCGGCCGCGCGGGACGCCAAATGACTCGGGGAAATCAGCCCCAGCATTTT
-	TRBJ2-5	TRBD1	TRBV5-6	CASSRTGAGETQYF	TGTGCCAGCAGCAGGACAGGGGCGGGAGAGACCCAGTACTTC
-	TRBJ2-2	-	TRBV27	CASSLGAGRRTGELFF	TGTGCCAGCAGTTTGGGTGCCGGGAGACGCACCGGGGAGCTGTTTTTT
once	TRBJ2-7	-	TRBV5-4	CASSPEGQGQYF	TGTGCCAGCAGCCCTGAAGGGCAGGGGCAGTACTTC
few	TRBJ2-7	-	TRBV6-5	CASRGVGNEQYF	TGTGCCAGCAGGGGAGTTGGCAACGAGCAGTACTTC
-	TRBJ2-3	TRBD2	TRBV6-5	CASRRQRGYTDTQYF	TGTGCCAGCAGACGACAGCGGGGTTACACAGATACGCAGTATTTT
-	TRBJ2-7	TRBD1	TRBV7-9	CASSEPGQGSEQYF	TGTGCCAGCAGCGAGCCGGGACAGGGAAGCGAGCAGTACTTC
-	TRBJ2-3	-	TRBV30	CAAGYTQYF	TGTGCCGCAGGATATACGCAGTATTTT
-	TRBJ2-1	TRBD2	TRBV4-1	CAGSQVAGVNEQFF	TGCGCCGGCAGCCAAGTGGCGGGAGTCAACGAGCAGTTCTTC
-	TRBJ2-1	-	TRBV28	CASSLSLYEQFF	TGTGCCAGCAGTTTATCACTATATGAGCAGTTCTTC
-	TRBJ2-7	TRBD2	TRBV6-1	CASSEQRGPYEQYF	TGTGCCAGCAGTGAACAGCGGGGCCCCTACGAGCAGTACTTC
-	TRBJ1-1	-	TRBV4-1	CASSRPGVGSTEAFF	TGCGCCAGCAGCCGGCCAGGGGTGGGGAGCACTGAAGCTTTCTTT
-	TRBJ2-7	-	TRBV7-3	CASSPTPGYEQYF	TGTGCCAGCAGCCCTACCCCAGGCTACGAGCAGTACTTC
-	TRBJ2-1	-	TRBV11-3	CASRQGQKQFF	TGTGCCAGCAGACAGGGACAAAAGCAGTTCTTC
-	TRBJ2-7	TRBD2	TRBV11-2	CASRPTSGRDEQYF	TGTGCCAGCAGACCGACTAGCGGGAGGGATGAGCAGTACTTC
-	TRBJ1-2	TRBD1	TRBV28	CASSYRGNYGYTF	TGTGCCAGCAGCTACAGGGGGAACTATGGCTACACCTTC
-	TRBJ1-5	-	TRBV6-6	CASSLRGAHQPQHF	TGTGCCAGCAGTCTACGGGGGGCCCATCAGCCCCAGCATTTT
-	TRBJ2-2	-	TRBV7-2	CASSLIPRTGELFF	TGTGCCAGCAGCTTAATTCCGAGGACCGGGGAGCTGTTTTTT
-	TRBJ2-7	-	TRBV20-1	CSASRANEQYF	TGCAGTGCGTCCAGGGCGAACGAGCAGTACTTC
-	TRBJ2-3	TRBD2	TRBV28	CASSWPLAGRTDTQYF	TGTGCCAGCAGTTGGCCCTTAGCGGGACGCACAGATACGCAGTATTTT
-	TRBJ2-7	TRBD2	TRBV27	CASSPLGTGGEQYF	TGTGCCAGCAGTCCACTGGGGACGGGGGGCGAGCAGTACTTC
-	TRBJ2-7	TRBD1	TRBV18	CASSLQTGIREQYF	TGTGCCAGCTCACTCCAGACAGGGATCCGCGAGCAGTACTTC
-	TRBJ2-5	-	TRBV2	CASSERSRETQYF	TGTGCCAGCAGTGAACGTAGCAGAGAGACCCAGTACTTC
-	TRBJ1-2	TRBD1	TRBV6-6	CASSRDRVGGVYGYTF	TGTGCCAGCAGCCGGGACAGGGTCGGCGGTGTCTATGGCTACACCTTC
-	TRBJ2-2	-	TRBV7-6	CASSFIGRTRTGKSNTGELFF	TGTGCCAGCAGCTTCATAGGGAGGACAAGGACGGGCAAATCGAACACCGGGGAGCTGTTTTTT
-	TRBJ2-1	TRBD2	TRBV10-3	CAAGLAGGDNEQFF	TGTGCCGCAGGACTAGCGGGAGGGGACAATGAGCAGTTCTTC
-	TRBJ1-2	TRBD1	TRBV27	CASSLLGQERYGYTF	TGTGCCAGCAGTTTATTGGGACAGGAACGCTATGGCTACACCTTC
-	TRBJ1-1	-	TRBV7-9	CASSLAVSGNTEAFF	TGTGCCAGCAGCTTAGCGGTATCGGGGAACACTGAAGCTTTCTTT
-	TRBJ1-1	TRBD1	TRBV7-8	CASSYTGEYTEAFF	TGTGCCAGCAGCTACACAGGGGAGTACACTGAAGCTTTCTTT
-	TRBJ2-1	TRBD1	TRBV28	CASSPPDRGYDEQFF	TGTGCCAGCAGCCCCCCGGACAGGGGATACGATGAGCAGTTCTTC
-	TRBJ1-5	TRBD1	TRBV6-1	CASSDGQGGYQPQHF	TGTGCCAGCAGTGATGGCCAGGGGGGCTATCAGCCCCAGCATTTT
-	TRBJ2-2	TRBD2	TRBV5-1	CASSLTSGSTGELFF	TGCGCCAGCAGCTTAACTAGCGGGAGCACCGGGGAGCTGTTTTTT
-	TRBJ2-5	-	TRBV7-9	CASSSGTYQETQYF	TGTGCCAGCAGCTCAGGGACTTACCAAGAGACCCAGTACTTC
-	TRBJ1-1	TRBD1	TRBV5-1	CASSLVGGRANTEAFF	TGCGCCAGCAGCTTGGTAGGGGGCAGGGCGAACACTGAAGCTTTCTTT
-	TRBJ2-5	-	TRBV9	CASSVQGSAQETQYF	TGTGCCAGCAGCGTGCAGGGTTCGGCGCAAGAGACCCAGTACTTC
-	TRBJ2-2	TRBD2	TRBV7-2	CASSLLAGGLTGELFF	TGTGCCAGCAGCTTGCTAGCGGGAGGGTTGACCGGGGAGCTGTTTTTT
-	TRBJ2-3	TRBD2	TRBV9	CASSVLLAGGQDTQYF	TGTGCCAGCAGCGTATTGCTAGCGGGAGGACAAGATACGCAGTATTTT
-	TRBJ2-7	TRBD2	TRBV11-2	CASSLVALAGGTYEQYF	TGTGCCAGCAGCTTGGTGGCTCTAGCGGGAGGAACCTACGAGCAGTACTTC
-	TRBJ2-1	-	TRBV7-2	CASSLGTTGRRFF	TGTGCCAGCAGCTTAGGGACTACTGGTCGTCGGTTCTTC
-	TRBJ2-7	TRBD1	TRBV25-1	CASSDSGTGSSEQYF	TGTGCCAGCAGTGACTCGGGGACAGGGTCTAGCGAGCAGTACTTC
once	TRBJ2-5	-	TRBV15	CATSRDRQETQYF	TGTGCCACCAGCAGAGATCGGCAAGAGACCCAGTACTTC
-	TRBJ1-3	-	TRBV7-9	CASSLIEGNTIYF	TGTGCCAGCAGCTTAATAGAAGGAAACACCATATATTTT
-	TRBJ2-1	-	TRBV9	CASSVEMLGAGYNEQFF	TGTGCCAGCAGCGTAGAGATGTTAGGGGCGGGATACAATGAGCAGTTCTTC
-	TRBJ1-4	-	TRBV29-1	CSILATNEKLFF	TGCAGCATCCTGGCCACTAATGAAAAACTGTTTTTT